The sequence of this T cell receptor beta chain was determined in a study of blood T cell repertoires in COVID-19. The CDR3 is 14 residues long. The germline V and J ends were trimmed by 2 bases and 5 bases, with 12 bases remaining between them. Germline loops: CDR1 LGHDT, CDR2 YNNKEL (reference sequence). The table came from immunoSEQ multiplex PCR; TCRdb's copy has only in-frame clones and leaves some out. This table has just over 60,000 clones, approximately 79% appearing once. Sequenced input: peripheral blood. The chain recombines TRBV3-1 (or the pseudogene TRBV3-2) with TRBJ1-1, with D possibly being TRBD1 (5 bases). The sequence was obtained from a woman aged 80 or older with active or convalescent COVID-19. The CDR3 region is CASSQQGTGTEAFF. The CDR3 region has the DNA TGTGCCAGCAGCCAACAGGGAACCGGGACTGAAGCTTTCTTT.